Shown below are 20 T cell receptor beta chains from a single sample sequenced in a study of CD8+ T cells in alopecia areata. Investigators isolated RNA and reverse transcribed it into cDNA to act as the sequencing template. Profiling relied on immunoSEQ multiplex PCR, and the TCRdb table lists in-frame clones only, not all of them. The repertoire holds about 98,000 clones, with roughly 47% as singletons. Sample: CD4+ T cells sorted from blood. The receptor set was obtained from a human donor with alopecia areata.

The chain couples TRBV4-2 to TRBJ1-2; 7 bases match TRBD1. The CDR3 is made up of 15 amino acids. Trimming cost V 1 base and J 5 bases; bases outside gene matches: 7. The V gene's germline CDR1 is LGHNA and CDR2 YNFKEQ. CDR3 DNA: TGTGCCAGCAGCCAAGGCCGGGGGACAGCGTATGGCTACACCTTC. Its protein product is CASSQGRGTAYGYTF.

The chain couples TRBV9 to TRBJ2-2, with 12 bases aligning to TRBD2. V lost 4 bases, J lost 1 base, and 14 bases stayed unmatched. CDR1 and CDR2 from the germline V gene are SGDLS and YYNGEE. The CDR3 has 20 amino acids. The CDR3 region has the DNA TGTGCCAGCAGCCCTTCGACTAGCGGGAGAGGTCCGGGGAACACCGGGGAGCTGTTTTTT. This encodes CASSPSTSGRGPGNTGELFF.

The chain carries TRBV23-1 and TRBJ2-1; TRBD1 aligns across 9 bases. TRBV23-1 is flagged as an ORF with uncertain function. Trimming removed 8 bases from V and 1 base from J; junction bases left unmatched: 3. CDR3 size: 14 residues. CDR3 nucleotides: TGCGCCAGCCGGGACAGGGAGTCCTACAATGAGCAGTTCTTC. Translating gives CASRDRESYNEQFF.

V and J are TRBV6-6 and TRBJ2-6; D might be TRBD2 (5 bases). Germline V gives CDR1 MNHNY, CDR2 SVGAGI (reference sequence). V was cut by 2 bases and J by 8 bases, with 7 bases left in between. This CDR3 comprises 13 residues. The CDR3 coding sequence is TGTGCCAGCAGTTACGGAGGCTCCAACGTCCTGACTTTC. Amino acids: CASSYGGSNVLTF.

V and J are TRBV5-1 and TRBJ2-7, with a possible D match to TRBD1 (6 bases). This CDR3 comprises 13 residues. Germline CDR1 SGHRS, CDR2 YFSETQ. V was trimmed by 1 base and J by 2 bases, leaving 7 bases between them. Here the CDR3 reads CASSLRDTYEQYF. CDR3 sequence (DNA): TGCGCCAGCAGCTTGCGGGACACCTACGAGCAGTACTTC.

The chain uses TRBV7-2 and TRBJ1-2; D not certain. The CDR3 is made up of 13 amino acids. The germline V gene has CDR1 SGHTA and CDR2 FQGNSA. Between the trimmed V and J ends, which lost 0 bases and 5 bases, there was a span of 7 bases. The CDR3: CASSLANTYGYTF. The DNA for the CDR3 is TGTGCCAGCAGCTTAGCTAATACGTATGGCTACACCTTC.

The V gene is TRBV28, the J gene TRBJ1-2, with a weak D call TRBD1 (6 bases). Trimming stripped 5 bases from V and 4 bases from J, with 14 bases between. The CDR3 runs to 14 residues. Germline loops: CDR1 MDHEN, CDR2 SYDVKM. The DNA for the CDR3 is TGTGCCAGCAGTCACAGCAGGGGAGTCTATGGCTACACCTTC. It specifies CASSHSRGVYGYTF.

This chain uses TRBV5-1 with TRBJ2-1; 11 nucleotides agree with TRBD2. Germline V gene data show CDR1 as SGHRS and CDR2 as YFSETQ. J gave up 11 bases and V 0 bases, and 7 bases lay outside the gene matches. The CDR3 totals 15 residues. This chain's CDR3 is CASSLAGTSGEKQFF. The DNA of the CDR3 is TGCGCCAGCAGCTTGGCCGGGACTAGCGGCGAAAAGCAGTTCTTC.

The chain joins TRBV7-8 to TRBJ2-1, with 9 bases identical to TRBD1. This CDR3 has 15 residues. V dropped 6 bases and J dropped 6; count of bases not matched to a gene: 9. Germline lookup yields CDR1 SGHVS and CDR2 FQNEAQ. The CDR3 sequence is CASRRRDREGNEQFF. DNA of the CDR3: TGTGCCAGCAGGCGTCGGGACAGGGAAGGCAATGAGCAGTTCTTC.

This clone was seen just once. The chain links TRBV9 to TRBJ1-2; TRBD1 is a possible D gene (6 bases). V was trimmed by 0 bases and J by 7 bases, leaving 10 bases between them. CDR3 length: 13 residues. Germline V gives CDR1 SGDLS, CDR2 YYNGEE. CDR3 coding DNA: TGTGCCAGCAGCGTAGCGGGGGGCTTTGGCTACACCTTC. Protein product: CASSVAGGFGYTF.

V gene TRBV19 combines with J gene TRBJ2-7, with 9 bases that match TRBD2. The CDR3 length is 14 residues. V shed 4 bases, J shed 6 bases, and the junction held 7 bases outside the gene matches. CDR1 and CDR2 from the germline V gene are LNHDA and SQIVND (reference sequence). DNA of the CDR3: TGTGCCAGTAGTACCCCTAGCGGGACGGGCGAGCAGTACTTC. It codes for CASSTPSGTGEQYF.

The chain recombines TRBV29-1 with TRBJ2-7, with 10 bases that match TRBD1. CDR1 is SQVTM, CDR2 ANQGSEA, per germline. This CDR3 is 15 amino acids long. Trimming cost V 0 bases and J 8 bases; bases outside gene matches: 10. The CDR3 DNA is TGCAGCGTTGAAGAAGGGGGTGGGACAGGGGATAAGCAGTACTTC. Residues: CSVEEGGGTGDKQYF.

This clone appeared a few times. The CDR3 nucleotides are TGTGCCAGCAGCTTTGGGACTAGCGGGACGTCTTACAATGAGCAGTTCTTC. Amino acids: CASSFGTSGTSYNEQFF. This chain links TRBV13 with TRBJ2-1; TRBD2 agrees at 13 bases. CDR1 PRHDT and CDR2 FYEKMQ come from the germline V gene (reference sequence). The CDR3 contains 17 residues. V lost 3 bases and J lost 4; bases outside the gene matches: 6.

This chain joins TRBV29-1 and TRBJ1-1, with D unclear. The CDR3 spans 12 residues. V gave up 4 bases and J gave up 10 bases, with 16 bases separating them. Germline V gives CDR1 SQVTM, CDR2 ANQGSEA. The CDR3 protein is CSVGAEGRGAFF. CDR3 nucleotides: TGCAGCGTTGGGGCAGAGGGCCGGGGAGCTTTCTTT. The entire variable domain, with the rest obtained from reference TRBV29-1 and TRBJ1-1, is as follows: SAVISQKPSRDICQRGTSLTIQCQVDSQVTMMFWYRQQPGQSLTLIATANQGSEATYESGFVIDKFPISRPNLTFSTLTVSNMSPEDSSIYLCSVGAEGRGAFFGQGTRLTVV.

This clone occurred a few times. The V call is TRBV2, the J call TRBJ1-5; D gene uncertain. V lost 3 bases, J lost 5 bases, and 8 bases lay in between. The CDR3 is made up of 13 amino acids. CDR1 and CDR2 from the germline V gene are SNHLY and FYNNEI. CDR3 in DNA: TGTGCCAGCAGTGACGGACTCGATCAGCCCCAGCATTTT. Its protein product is CASSDGLDQPQHF.

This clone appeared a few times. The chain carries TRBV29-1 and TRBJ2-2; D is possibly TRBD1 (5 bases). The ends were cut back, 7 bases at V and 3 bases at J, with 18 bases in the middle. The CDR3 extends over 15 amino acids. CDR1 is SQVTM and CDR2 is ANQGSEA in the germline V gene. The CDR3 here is CSDASKGLDTGELFF. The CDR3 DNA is TGCAGCGACGCCAGCAAGGGGTTGGACACCGGGGAGCTGTTTTTT.

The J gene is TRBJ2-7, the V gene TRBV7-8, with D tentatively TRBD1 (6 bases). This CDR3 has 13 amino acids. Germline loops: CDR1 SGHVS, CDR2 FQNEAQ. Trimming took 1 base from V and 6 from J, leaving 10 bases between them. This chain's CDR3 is CASSLGGQAEQYF. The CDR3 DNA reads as TGTGCCAGCAGCTTAGGGGGACAAGCCGAGCAGTACTTC.

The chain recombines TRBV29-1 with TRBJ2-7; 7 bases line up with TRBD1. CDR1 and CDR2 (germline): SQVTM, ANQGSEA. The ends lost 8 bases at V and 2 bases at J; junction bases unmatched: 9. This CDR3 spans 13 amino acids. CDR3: CSSRDSLTYEQYF. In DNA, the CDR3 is TGCAGCTCCCGGGACAGCCTAACCTACGAGCAGTACTTC.

Here the CDR3 DNA reads TGCGCCAGCAGCTTCGGCGGGGGAAGCTCCTACAATGAGCAGTTCTTC. This sequence encodes CASSFGGGSSYNEQFF. The V call is TRBV5-1, the J call TRBJ2-1; 7 positions match TRBD2. Germline lookup yields CDR1 SGHRS and CDR2 YFSETQ. This CDR3 is 16 amino acids long. Trimming removed 2 bases from V and 0 bases from J; junction bases left unmatched: 5.

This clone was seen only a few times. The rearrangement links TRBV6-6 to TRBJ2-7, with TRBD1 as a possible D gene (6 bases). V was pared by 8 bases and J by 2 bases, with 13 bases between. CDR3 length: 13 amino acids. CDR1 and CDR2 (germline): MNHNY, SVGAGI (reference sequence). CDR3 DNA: TGTGCCAGCTGTAACAGGGCAACCTACGAGCAGTACTTC. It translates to CASCNRATYEQYF.